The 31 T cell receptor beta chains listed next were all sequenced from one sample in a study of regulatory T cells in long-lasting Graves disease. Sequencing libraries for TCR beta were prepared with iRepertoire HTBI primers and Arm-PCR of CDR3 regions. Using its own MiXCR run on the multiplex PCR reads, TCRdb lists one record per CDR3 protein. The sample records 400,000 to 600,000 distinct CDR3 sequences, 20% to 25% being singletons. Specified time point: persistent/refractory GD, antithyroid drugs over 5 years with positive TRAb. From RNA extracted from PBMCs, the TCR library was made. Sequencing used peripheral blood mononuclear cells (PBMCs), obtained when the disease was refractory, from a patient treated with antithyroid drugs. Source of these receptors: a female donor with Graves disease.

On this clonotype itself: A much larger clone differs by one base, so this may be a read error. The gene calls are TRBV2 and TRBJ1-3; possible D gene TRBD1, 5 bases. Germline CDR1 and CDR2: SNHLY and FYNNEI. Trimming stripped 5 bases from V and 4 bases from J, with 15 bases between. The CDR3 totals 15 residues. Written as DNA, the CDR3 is TGTGCCAGCAGTAAAAGGCAGGGCTCGGGAAACACCATATATTTT. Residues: CASSKRQGSGNTIYF.

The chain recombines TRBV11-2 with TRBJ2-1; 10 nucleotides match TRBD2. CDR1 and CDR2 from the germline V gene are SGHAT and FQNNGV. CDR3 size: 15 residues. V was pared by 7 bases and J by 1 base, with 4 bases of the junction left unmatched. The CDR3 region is CASTLGLASYNEQFF. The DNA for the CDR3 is TGTGCCAGCACCCTGGGACTAGCGTCCTACAATGAGCAGTTCTTC.

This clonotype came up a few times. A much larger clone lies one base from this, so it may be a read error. CDR3 loop: CASRDQETQYF. The CDR3 DNA reads TGTGCCAGCAGGGATCAAGAGACCCAGTACTTC. The chain is built from TRBV6-1 and TRBJ2-5; D unresolved. The V gene lost 6 bases and the J gene lost 2 bases, with 4 bases spanning the gap. Germline assignment: CDR1 MNHNS and CDR2 SASEGT. The CDR3 runs to 11 residues.

The CDR3 loop is CASSPPLGQYNTGELFF. CDR3 coding DNA: TGTGCCAGCAGCCCTCCCCTCGGGCAGTACAACACCGGGGAGCTGTTTTTT. This sequence joins TRBV7-3 and TRBJ2-2, with D uncertain. The CDR3 contains 17 residues. Trimming took 5 bases from V and 2 from J, leaving 18 bases between them. Germline V CDR1 and CDR2: SGHTA, FQGTGA.

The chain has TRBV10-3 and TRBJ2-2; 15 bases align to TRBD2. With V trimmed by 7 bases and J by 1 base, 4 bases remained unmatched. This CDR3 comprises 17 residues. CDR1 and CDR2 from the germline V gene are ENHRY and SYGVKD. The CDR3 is CAIKGLAGGMNTGELFF. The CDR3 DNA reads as TGTGCCATCAAGGGACTAGCGGGGGGTATGAACACCGGGGAGCTGTTTTTT.

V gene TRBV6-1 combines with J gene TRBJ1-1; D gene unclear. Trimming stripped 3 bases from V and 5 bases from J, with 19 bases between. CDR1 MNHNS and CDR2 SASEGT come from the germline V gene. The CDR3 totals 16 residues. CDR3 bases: TGTGCCAGCAGTGACTTTTATCAGGTCCCAATAACTGAAGCTTTCTTT. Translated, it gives CASSDFYQVPITEAFF.

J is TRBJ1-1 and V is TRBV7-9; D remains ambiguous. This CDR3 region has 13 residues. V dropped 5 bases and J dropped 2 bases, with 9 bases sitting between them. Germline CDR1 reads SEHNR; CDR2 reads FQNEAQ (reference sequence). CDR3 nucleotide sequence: TGTGCCAGCAGCGGCGGGATAAACACTGAAGCTTTCTTT. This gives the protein CASSGGINTEAFF.

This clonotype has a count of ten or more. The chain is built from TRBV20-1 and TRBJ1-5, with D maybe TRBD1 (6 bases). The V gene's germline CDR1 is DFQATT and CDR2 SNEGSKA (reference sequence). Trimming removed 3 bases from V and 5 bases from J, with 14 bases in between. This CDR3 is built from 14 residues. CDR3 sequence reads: CSARRSTGDQPQHF. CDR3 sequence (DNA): TGCAGTGCTAGGAGGTCGACAGGAGATCAGCCCCAGCATTTT.

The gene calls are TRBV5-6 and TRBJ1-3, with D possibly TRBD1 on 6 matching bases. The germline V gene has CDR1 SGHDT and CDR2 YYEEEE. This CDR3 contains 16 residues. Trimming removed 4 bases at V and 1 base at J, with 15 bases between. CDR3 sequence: CASSISQGRSGNTIYF. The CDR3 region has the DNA TGTGCCAGCAGCATCTCACAGGGAAGGTCTGGAAACACCATATATTTT.

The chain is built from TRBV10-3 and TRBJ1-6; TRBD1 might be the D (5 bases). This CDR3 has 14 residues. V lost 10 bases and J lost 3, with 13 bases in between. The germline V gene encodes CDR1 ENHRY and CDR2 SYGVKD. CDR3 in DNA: TGTGCCACCGGAGGGACCGACTATAATTCACCCCTCCACTTT. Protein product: CATGGTDYNSPLHF.

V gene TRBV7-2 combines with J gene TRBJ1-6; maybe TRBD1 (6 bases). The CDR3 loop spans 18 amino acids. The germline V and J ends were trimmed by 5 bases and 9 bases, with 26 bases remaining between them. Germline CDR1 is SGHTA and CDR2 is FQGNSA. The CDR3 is CASSPPWGHHLGSSPLHF. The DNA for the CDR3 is TGTGCCAGCAGCCCCCCCTGGGGACACCACTTGGGCAGTTCACCCCTCCACTTT.

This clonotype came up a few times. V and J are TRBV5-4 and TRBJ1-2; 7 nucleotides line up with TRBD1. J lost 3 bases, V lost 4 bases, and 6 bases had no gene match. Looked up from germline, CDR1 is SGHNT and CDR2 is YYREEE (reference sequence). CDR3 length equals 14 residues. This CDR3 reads CASSQDREYYGYTF. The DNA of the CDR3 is TGTGCCAGCAGCCAAGACAGGGAATACTATGGCTACACCTTC. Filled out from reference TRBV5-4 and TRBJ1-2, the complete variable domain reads ETGVTQSPTHLIKTRGQQVTLRCSSQSGHNTVSWYQQALGQGPQFIFQYYREEENGRGNFPPRFSGLQFPNYSSELNVNALELDDSALYLCASSQDREYYGYTFGSGTRLTVV.

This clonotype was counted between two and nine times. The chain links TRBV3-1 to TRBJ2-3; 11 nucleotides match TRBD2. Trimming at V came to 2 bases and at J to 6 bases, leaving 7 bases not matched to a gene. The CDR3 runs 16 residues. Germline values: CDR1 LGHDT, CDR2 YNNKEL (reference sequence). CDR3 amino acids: CASSQSPLAGADTQYF. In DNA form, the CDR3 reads TGTGCCAGCAGCCAATCTCCACTAGCGGGGGCGGATACGCAGTATTTT.

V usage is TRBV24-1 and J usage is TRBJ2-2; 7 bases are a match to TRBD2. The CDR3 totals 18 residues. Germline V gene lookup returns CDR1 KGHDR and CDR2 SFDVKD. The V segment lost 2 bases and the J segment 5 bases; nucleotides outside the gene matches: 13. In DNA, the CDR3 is TGTGCCACCAGTGATTGGGGGACCGGGACTACCGGTACCGGGGAGCTGTTTTTT. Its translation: CATSDWGTGTTGTGELFF.

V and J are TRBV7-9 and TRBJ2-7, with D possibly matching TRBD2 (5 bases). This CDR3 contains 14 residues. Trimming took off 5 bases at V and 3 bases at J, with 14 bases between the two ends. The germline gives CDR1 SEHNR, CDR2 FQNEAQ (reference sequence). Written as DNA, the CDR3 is TGTGCCAGCAGCCCCTCCGGGGTTATCTACGAGCAGTACTTC. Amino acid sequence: CASSPSGVIYEQYF.

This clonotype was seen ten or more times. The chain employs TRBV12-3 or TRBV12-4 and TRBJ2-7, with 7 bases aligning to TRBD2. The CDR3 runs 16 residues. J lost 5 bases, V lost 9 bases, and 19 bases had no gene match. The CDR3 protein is CASTLLGGSGGDEQYF. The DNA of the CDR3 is TGTGCCAGTACCCTCCTGGGGGGGAGTGGGGGAGACGAGCAGTACTTC.

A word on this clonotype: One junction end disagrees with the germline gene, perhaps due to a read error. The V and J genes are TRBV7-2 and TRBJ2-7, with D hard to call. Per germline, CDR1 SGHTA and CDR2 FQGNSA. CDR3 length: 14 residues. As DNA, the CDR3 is TGCGCCAGCAGCCAAGATTGGGCCAGTAGAGAGCAGTACTTC. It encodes CASSQDWASREQYF.

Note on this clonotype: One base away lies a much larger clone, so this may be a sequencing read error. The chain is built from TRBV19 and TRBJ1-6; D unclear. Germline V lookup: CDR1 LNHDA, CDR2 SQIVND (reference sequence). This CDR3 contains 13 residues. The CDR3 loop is CASGIKGGSPLHF. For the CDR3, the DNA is TGTGCCAGTGGTATCAAGGGTGGTTCACCCCTCCACTTT.

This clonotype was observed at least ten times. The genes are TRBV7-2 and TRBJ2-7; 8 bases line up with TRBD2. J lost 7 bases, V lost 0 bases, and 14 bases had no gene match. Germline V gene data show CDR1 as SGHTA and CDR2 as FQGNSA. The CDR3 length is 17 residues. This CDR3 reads CASSLAHLGREAGEQYF. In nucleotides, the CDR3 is TGTGCCAGCAGCTTAGCCCATTTAGGGCGGGAGGCCGGGGAGCAGTACTTC. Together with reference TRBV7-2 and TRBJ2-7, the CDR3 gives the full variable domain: GAGVSQSPSNKVTEKGKDVELRCDPISGHTALYWYRQSLGQGLEFLIYFQGNSAPDKSGLPSDRFSAERTGGSVSTLTIQRTQQEDSAVYLCASSLAHLGREAGEQYFGPGTRLTVT.

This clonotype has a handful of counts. The CDR3 is CASSQDSIGINEQFF. The DNA for the CDR3 is TGCGCCAGCAGCCAAGACAGTATAGGTATTAATGAGCAGTTCTTC. The chain is built from TRBV4-3 and TRBJ2-1; D is ambiguous. The CDR3 has 15 residues. Trimming shortened V by 0 bases and J by 7 bases, and 13 bases separated the two germline ends. From germline, CDR1 is LGHNA and CDR2 YSLEER.

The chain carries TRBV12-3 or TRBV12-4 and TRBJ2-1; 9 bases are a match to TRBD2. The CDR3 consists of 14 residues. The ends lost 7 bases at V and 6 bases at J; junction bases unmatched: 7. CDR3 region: CASTTQLAGNEQFF. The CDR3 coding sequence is TGTGCCAGCACTACCCAACTAGCGGGCAATGAGCAGTTCTTC.

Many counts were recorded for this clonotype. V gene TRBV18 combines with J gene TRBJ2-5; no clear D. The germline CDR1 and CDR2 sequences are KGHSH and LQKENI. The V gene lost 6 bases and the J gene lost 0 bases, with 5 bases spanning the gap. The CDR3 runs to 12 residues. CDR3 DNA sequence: TGTGCCAGCTCTCAAAACCAAGAGACCCAGTACTTC. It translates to CASSQNQETQYF.

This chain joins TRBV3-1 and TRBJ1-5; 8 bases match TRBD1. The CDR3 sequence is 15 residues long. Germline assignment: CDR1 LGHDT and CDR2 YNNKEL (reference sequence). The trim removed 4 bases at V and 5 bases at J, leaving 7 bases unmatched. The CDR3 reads CASSRRTGTDQPQHF. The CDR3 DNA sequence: TGTGCCAGCAGCCGGCGGACAGGGACAGATCAGCCCCAGCATTTT.

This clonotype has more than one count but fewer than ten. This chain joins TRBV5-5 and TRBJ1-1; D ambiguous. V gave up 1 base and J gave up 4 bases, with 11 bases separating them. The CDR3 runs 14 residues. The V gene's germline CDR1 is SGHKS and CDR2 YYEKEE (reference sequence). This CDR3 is CASSLQEWITEAFF. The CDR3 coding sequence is TGTGCCAGCAGCTTGCAGGAGTGGATCACTGAAGCTTTCTTT.

The CDR3 coding sequence is TGTGCCAGCAGTCTCAGGGGTATCTTAGCCAAAAACATTCAGTACTTC. It specifies CASSLRGILAKNIQYF. V is TRBV28 and J is TRBJ2-4, with D perhaps TRBD1 (6 bases). The germline V gene has CDR1 MDHEN and CDR2 SYDVKM. The CDR3 sequence is 16 residues long. With 5 bases removed from V and 0 bases from J, the gap between germline ends came to 14 bases.

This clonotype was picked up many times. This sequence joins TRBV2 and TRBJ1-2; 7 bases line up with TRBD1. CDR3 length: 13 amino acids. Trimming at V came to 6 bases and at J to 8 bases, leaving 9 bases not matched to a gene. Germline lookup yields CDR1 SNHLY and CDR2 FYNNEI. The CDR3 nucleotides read TGTGCCAGCAGCGACAGGGTCTCTACCGGCTACACCTTC. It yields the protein CASSDRVSTGYTF.

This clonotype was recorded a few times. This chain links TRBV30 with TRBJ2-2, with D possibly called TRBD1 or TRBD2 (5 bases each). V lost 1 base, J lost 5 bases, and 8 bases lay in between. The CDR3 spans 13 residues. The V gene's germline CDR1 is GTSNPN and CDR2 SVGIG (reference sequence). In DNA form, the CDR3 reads TGTGCCTGGAGTGCGTGGGGGACCGGGGAGCTGTTTTTT. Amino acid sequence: CAWSAWGTGELFF.

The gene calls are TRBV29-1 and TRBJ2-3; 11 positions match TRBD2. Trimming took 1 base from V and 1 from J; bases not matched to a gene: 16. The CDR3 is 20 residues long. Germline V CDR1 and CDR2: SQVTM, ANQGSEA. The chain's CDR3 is CSVEVQGELAGAYGTDTQYF. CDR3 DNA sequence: TGCAGCGTTGAAGTGCAGGGGGAACTAGCGGGAGCATACGGCACAGATACGCAGTATTTT.

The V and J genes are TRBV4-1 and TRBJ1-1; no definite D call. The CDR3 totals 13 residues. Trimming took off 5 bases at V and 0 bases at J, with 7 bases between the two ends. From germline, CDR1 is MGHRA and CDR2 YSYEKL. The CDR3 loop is CASSNLLNTEAFF. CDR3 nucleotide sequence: TGCGCCAGCAGCAACTTGCTGAACACTGAAGCTTTCTTT.

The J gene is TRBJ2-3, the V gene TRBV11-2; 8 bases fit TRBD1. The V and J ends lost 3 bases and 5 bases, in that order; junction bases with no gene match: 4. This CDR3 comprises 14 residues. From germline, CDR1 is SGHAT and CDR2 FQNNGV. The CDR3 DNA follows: TGTGCCAGCAGCTTCGACAGGGGTGGAGATACGCAGTATTTT. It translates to CASSFDRGGDTQYF.

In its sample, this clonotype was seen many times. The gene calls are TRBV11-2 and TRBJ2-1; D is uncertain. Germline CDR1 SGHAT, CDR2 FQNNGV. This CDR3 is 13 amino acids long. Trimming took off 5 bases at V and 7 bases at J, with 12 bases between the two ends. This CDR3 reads CASSRWERNEQFF. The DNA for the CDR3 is TGTGCCAGCAGCCGGTGGGAAAGAAATGAGCAGTTCTTC.